The T cell receptor beta chain described here comes from a study of metastatic and nonmetastatic thyroid tumors. Study context: Both malignant and benign thyroid patients supplied peripheral blood and tumor or nodule tissue samples, across which the repertoires of these patients were then compared. Broader study findings: Reported TCR beta diversity, measured in blood and tumor, was significantly higher for malignant thyroid tumors than for benign nodules.

As to this clone: Its antigen is undetermined.

No patient had received any treatment before thyroid surgery. Authors' analysis steps: Across clinicopathological groups, CDR3 differences served as the basis for building a distant-metastasis classifier for papillary thyroid cancer. MiXCR reprocessed the PCR reads for TCRdb. TCRdb's processing, not the study's, gives the V and J calls here. The sample has tens of thousands of clones; about 30% are singletons. The CDR3 sequence is 16 residues long. Germline V lookup: CDR1 SGHNT, CDR2 YENEEA. Trimming at V came to 5 bases and at J to 4 bases, leaving 9 bases not matched to a gene. The sequencing input was blood. This chain uses TRBV11-3 with TRBJ2-2, with TRBD1 matching 8 bases. The TCR originated in a male donor with papillary thyroid cancer or a benign thyroid nodule (not recorded which). Some clones in this sample may be carry-over from other donors' samples. In nucleotides, the CDR3 is TGTGCCAGCAGCCCCGGCCAGGGGGCTAGCACCGGGGAGCTGTTTTTT. Protein product: CASSPGQGASTGELFF.